What follows are 22 T cell receptor beta chains derived from one specimen sequenced in a study of blood T cell repertoires in COVID-19. TCRdb keeps only in-frame clones here, not all; method: immunoSEQ multiplex PCR. The sample shows about 150,000 clones, roughly 90% of them seen only once. Source material: peripheral blood. The receptors here all came from a woman in her seventies with acute or convalescent COVID-19.

This chain links TRBV6-6 with TRBJ1-3; D gene uncertain. The CDR3 extends over 15 amino acids. The germline V and J ends were trimmed by 0 bases and 8 bases, with 14 bases remaining between them. Germline CDR1 and CDR2: MNHNY and SVGAGI (reference sequence). CDR3 amino acids: CASSYSRELFDTIYF. The CDR3, as DNA: TGTGCCAGCAGTTACTCGAGGGAGCTGTTTGACACCATATATTTT.

The chain joins TRBV7-8 to TRBJ1-1, with D unclear. This CDR3 is 13 amino acids long. CDR1 SGHVS and CDR2 FQNEAQ come from the germline V gene. Trimming shortened V by 5 bases and J by 8 bases, and 15 bases separated the two germline ends. CDR3 nucleotides: TGTGCCAGCAGCCCTAGGATCCTTGGGGAAGCTTTCTTT. It encodes CASSPRILGEAFF.

The DNA for the CDR3 is TGTGCCAGCAGCCGGACTAGCGGGGGGAATAATGAGCAGTTCTTC. It specifies CASSRTSGGNNEQFF. The chain links TRBV9 to TRBJ2-1; 14 nucleotides match TRBD2. V shed 4 bases and J 7 bases; nucleotides not matched to a gene: 4. This CDR3 is 15 amino acids long. From germline, CDR1 is SGDLS and CDR2 YYNGEE.

The chain carries TRBV7-2 and TRBJ2-2; D is undetermined. The CDR3 extends over 11 amino acids. The ends were cut back, 8 bases at V and 7 bases at J, with 8 bases in the middle. The germline gives CDR1 SGHTA, CDR2 FQGNSA. This CDR3 is CASGGRGELFF. DNA of the CDR3: TGTGCCAGCGGCGGTCGCGGGGAGCTGTTTTTT.

This clone has a single count. The V call is TRBV5-4, the J call TRBJ2-7, with D tentatively TRBD2 (5 bases). V gave up 4 bases and J gave up 2 bases, with 13 bases separating them. CDR3 length: 14 amino acids. CDR1 and CDR2 (germline): SGHNT, YYREEE (reference sequence). The CDR3 sequence: CASSPDLGAYEQYF. CDR3 coding DNA: TGTGCCAGCAGCCCGGACTTAGGTGCCTACGAGCAGTACTTC.

The J gene is TRBJ2-5, the V gene TRBV4-3; D is perhaps TRBD2 (6 bases). Germline values: CDR1 LGHNA, CDR2 YSLEER. V was clipped by 0 bases and J by 0 bases, with 8 bases between them. This CDR3 spans 15 amino acids. The CDR3 region is CASSQETSHQETQYF. The CDR3 nucleotides read TGCGCCAGCAGCCAAGAGACTAGTCACCAAGAGACCCAGTACTTC.

The genes are TRBV5-6 and TRBJ2-4; D remains ambiguous. Germline V CDR1 and CDR2: SGHDT, YYEEEE. Trimming left V 2 bases short and J 0 bases short, with 6 bases between. This CDR3 is built from 14 residues. The CDR3 reads CASSFLGAKNIQYF. The CDR3 nucleotides read TGTGCCAGCAGCTTCCTAGGAGCCAAAAACATTCAGTACTTC.

This clone was detected a few times. The J gene is TRBJ2-7, the V gene TRBV28; weak D call: TRBD1 (5 bases). The CDR3 loop spans 12 amino acids. V lost 10 bases to trimming and J lost 4 bases, with 14 bases between them. CDR1 and CDR2 from the germline V gene are MDHEN and SYDVKM. The CDR3 coding sequence is TGTGCCACCAGGCAGGGATGGTACGAGCAGTACTTC. Protein product: CATRQGWYEQYF.

The V and J genes are TRBV12-3 or TRBV12-4 and TRBJ2-7; D unclear. V was shortened by 4 bases and J by 3 bases, with 4 bases between the two germline ends. The CDR3 is made up of 11 amino acids. The CDR3 nucleotides are TGTGCCAGCAGTTCCTTCTACGAGCAGTACTTC. Translation gives CASSSFYEQYF.

The CDR3 sequence is CASSVGRLGTQYF. DNA for the CDR3: TGTGCCAGCAGCGTAGGGCGGCTAGGGACCCAGTACTTC. The V and J genes are TRBV9 and TRBJ2-5; D unresolved. The CDR3 contains 13 residues. The V gene lost 0 bases and the J gene lost 7 bases, with 10 bases spanning the gap. Germline V gene data show CDR1 as SGDLS and CDR2 as YYNGEE.

This rearrangement joins TRBV30 to TRBJ2-1, with 13 bases that match TRBD2. The CDR3 is 17 amino acids. Germline V gene lookup returns CDR1 GTSNPN and CDR2 SVGIG (reference sequence). The V and J ends lost 0 bases and 8 bases, in that order; junction bases with no gene match: 10. CDR3 sequence reads: CAWSVGRTSGRGDEQFF. Written as DNA, the CDR3 is TGTGCCTGGAGTGTGGGTCGTACTAGCGGGAGGGGGGATGAGCAGTTCTTC. The variable domain in full, completed from reference TRBV30 and TRBJ2-1, reads SQTIHQWPATLVQPVGSPLSLECTVEGTSNPNLYWYRQAAGRGLQLLFYSVGIGQISSEVPQNLSASRPQDRQFILSSKKLLLSDSGFYLCAWSVGRTSGRGDEQFFGPGTRLTVL.

This chain connects TRBV6-6 to TRBJ1-2, with D maybe TRBD1 (6 bases). The CDR3 extends over 12 amino acids. In germline, CDR1 is MNHNY, CDR2 SVGAGI (reference sequence). Trimming took 2 bases from V and 5 from J, leaving 6 bases between them. The CDR3 nucleotides read TGTGCCAGCAGTTACGGACAGTATGGCTACACCTTC. Amino acids: CASSYGQYGYTF.

CDR3 nucleotide sequence: TGTGCCATCAGTGTAGGACAGGGGGCCTACAATGAGCAGTTCTTC. Encoded protein: CAISVGQGAYNEQFF. V and J are TRBV10-3 and TRBJ2-1; 10 nucleotides align to TRBD1. CDR3 length: 15 residues. The germline gives CDR1 ENHRY, CDR2 SYGVKD. Unmatched junction bases numbered 2, after V lost 4 bases and J lost 2 bases.

The chain is built from TRBV5-8 and TRBJ2-5; 13 bases align to TRBD2. CDR1 and CDR2 from the germline V gene are SGHTS and YDEGEE. The CDR3 totals 15 residues. With V trimmed by 3 bases and J by 4 bases, 3 bases remained unmatched. The CDR3 loop is CASSSGLAGTETQYF. For the CDR3, the DNA is TGTGCCAGCAGCTCGGGACTAGCGGGAACAGAGACCCAGTACTTC.

The genes are TRBV27 and TRBJ1-5, with TRBD1 identical over 8 bases. The trim removed 9 bases at V and 6 bases at J, leaving 10 bases unmatched. Germline V gene lookup returns CDR1 MNHEY and CDR2 SMNVEV (reference sequence). The CDR3 is 14 amino acids. DNA for the CDR3: TGTGCCAGTTCCCCCAGGGGGCAGACTCAGCCCCAGCATTTT. Translation gives CASSPRGQTQPQHF.

The chain recombines TRBV4-1 with TRBJ1-3; 7 bases line up with TRBD1. This CDR3 spans 18 amino acids. Germline assignment: CDR1 MGHRA and CDR2 YSYEKL. V lost 0 bases to trimming and J lost 9 bases; unmatched junction nucleotides: 17. For the CDR3, the DNA is TGCGCCAGCAGCCAAGATGGGACAGCGGCCGGTTTATTCGGCACCATATATTTT. Amino acid sequence: CASSQDGTAAGLFGTIYF.

This chain connects TRBV7-2 to TRBJ2-7; perhaps TRBD2 as D (6 bases). Trimming removed 5 bases from V and 6 bases from J, with 14 bases in between. In germline, CDR1 is SGHTA, CDR2 FQGNSA. The length of the CDR3 is 13 residues. The CDR3 DNA is TGTGCCAGCAGCGGGCGGAGGGAACGCGAGCAGTACTTC. This translates into CASSGRREREQYF. Full variable domain (remainder filled in from reference TRBV7-2 and TRBJ2-7): GAGVSQSPSNKVTEKGKDVELRCDPISGHTALYWYRQSLGQGLEFLIYFQGNSAPDKSGLPSDRFSAERTGGSVSTLTIQRTQQEDSAVYLCASSGRREREQYFGPGTRLTVT.

V is TRBV3-1 (or the pseudogene TRBV3-2) and J is TRBJ1-3, with D hard to call. V lost 7 bases and J 0 bases, leaving 10 bases between the germline ends. The CDR3 runs to 14 residues. Germline-derived CDR1 and CDR2 are LGHDT and YNNKEL (reference sequence). The chain's CDR3 is CASTVGSSGNTIYF. For the CDR3, the DNA is TGTGCCAGCACCGTCGGGAGCTCTGGAAACACCATATATTTT.

This clone was counted a few times. The CDR3 reads CATRVAGGNEQFF. CDR3 sequence (DNA): TGTGCCACCAGAGTAGCGGGGGGCAATGAGCAGTTCTTC. The chain recombines TRBV24-1 with TRBJ2-1; TRBD2 agrees at 10 bases. This CDR3 has 13 amino acids. CDR1 KGHDR and CDR2 SFDVKD come from the germline V gene. The V and J ends lost 7 bases and 6 bases, in that order; junction bases with no gene match: 2.

The rearrangement links TRBV19 to TRBJ1-5, with D possibly TRBD1 on 6 matching bases. V was shortened by 9 bases and J by 1 base, with 7 bases between the two germline ends. Germline lookup yields CDR1 LNHDA and CDR2 SQIVND (reference sequence). This CDR3 is built from 12 residues. In nucleotides, the CDR3 is TGTGCCAGCAGGGGAAGCAATCAGCCCCAGCATTTT. It yields the protein CASRGSNQPQHF.

This chain uses TRBV7-2 with TRBJ2-3; possibly TRBD2 for D (7 bases). The CDR3 totals 14 residues. V was clipped by 5 bases and J by 5 bases, with 14 bases between them. From germline, CDR1 is SGHTA and CDR2 FQGNSA. The DNA of the CDR3 is TGTGCCAGCAGCGTTATAGGGGGGGGAGATACGCAGTATTTT. This gives the protein CASSVIGGGDTQYF.

The V call is TRBV4-2, the J call TRBJ1-4, with D uncertain. The germline V and J ends were trimmed by 0 bases and 0 bases, with 14 bases remaining between them. The CDR3 loop spans 18 amino acids. Germline lookup yields CDR1 LGHNA and CDR2 YNFKEQ. In DNA, the CDR3 is TGTGCCAGCAGCCAAGATTTCGTCCGGGTTGCAACTAATGAAAAACTGTTTTTT. This codes for CASSQDFVRVATNEKLFF.